This T cell receptor beta chain comes out of a study of T cell repertoires in cytomegalovirus infection. In TCRdb, the reads were re-called with MiXCR into one record per CDR3 protein. This sample has about 770,000 distinct CDR3 sequences, with roughly 29% found just once. In the case of this clonotype: The target antigen is unknown.

V was trimmed by 2 bases and J by 4 bases, leaving 16 bases between them. Germline assignment: CDR1 SGHAT and CDR2 FQDESV (reference sequence). The length of the CDR3 is 16 residues. The TCR originated in a human donor in good health (CMV status not recorded). Some clones in this sample may be carry-over from other donors' samples. V gene TRBV11-1 combines with J gene TRBJ2-3; possibly TRBD1 or TRBD2 for D (5 bases each). This material consisted of cultured CD8+ T cells from PBMCs, taken from culture after CMV antigen stimulation. CDR3 sequence reads: CASSLLGTSPADTQYF. CDR3 sequence (DNA): TGTGCCAGCAGCTTATTGGGGACGTCGCCCGCAGATACGCAGTATTTT.